A single TCR beta chain is shown here with its context. Its cognate antigen is unknown. The sample belongs to a study of T cell responses to AZD1222 COVID-19 vaccine. General study findings and limits: Two doses of AZD1222 preceded a rise in Spike-specific TCR breadth and depth. Clonal diversity may have been underestimated in mostly white British donors.

V gave up 3 bases and J gave up 7 bases, with 6 bases separating them. The CDR3 totals 11 residues. Germline assignment: CDR1 SGHAT and CDR2 FQNNGV. This table comes from immunoSEQ multiplex PCR, and its TCRdb copy is limited to in-frame clones, with some not included. Of more than 95,000 clones in the sample, 80% to 90% are singletons; the top ten hold over 25%. Sequencing used peripheral blood, obtained 28 days after the second AZD1222 dose. The receptor was isolated from an adult who received the AZD1222 COVID-19 vaccine. The chain is built from TRBV11-2 and TRBJ1-1; D unclear. The CDR3 here is CASSLYVEAFF. CDR3 DNA sequence: TGTGCCAGCAGCTTGTATGTTGAAGCTTTCTTT.